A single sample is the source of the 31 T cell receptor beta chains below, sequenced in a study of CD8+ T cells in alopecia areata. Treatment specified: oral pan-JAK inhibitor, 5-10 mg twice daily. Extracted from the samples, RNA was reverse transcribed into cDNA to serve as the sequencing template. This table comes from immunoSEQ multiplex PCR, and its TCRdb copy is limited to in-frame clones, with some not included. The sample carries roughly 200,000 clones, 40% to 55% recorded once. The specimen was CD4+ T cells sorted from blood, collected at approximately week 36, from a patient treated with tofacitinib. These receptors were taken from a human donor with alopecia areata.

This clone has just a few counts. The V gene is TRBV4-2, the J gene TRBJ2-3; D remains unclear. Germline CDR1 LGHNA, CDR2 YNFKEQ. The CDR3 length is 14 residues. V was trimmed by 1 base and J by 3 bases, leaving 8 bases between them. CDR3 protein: CASSQAIRTDTQYF. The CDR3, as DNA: TGTGCCAGCAGCCAAGCCATCAGGACAGATACGCAGTATTTT.

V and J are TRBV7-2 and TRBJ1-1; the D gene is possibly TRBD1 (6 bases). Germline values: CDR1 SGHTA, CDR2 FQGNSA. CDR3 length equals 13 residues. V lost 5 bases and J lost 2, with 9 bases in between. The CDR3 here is CASSADSNTEAFF. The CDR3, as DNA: TGTGCCAGCAGCGCGGACAGTAACACTGAAGCTTTCTTT.

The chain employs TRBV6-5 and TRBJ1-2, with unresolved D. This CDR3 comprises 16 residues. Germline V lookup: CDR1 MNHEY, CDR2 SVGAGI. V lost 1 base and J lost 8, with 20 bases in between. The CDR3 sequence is CASSYWGENPSEGYTF. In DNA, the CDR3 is TGTGCCAGCAGTTACTGGGGAGAAAATCCCTCTGAGGGCTACACCTTC.

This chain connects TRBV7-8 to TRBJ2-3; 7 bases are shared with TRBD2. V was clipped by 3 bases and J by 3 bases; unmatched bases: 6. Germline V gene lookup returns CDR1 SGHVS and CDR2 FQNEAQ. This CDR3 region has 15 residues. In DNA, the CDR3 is TGTGCCAGCAGCTTCGGCGGGAGTTGGACAGATACGCAGTATTTT. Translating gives CASSFGGSWTDTQYF.

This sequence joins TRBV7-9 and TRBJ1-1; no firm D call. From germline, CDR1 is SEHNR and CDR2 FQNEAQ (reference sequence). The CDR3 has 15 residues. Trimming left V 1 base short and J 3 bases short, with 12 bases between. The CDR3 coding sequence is TGTGCCAGCAGCTTAGGGTCCCTTCGGGACACTGAAGCTTTCTTT. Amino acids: CASSLGSLRDTEAFF. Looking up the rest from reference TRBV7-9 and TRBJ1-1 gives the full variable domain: DTGVSQNPRHKITKRGQNVTFRCDPISEHNRLYWYRQTLGQGPEFLTYFQNEAQLEKSRLLSDRFSAERPKGSFSTLEIQRTEQGDSAMYLCASSLGSLRDTEAFFGQGTRLTVV.

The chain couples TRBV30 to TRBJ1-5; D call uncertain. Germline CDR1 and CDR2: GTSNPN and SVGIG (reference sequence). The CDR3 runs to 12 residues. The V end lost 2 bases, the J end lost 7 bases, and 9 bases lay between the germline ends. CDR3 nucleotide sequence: TGTGCCTGGAGTTTAGGGCTCCAGCCCCAGCATTTT. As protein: CAWSLGLQPQHF. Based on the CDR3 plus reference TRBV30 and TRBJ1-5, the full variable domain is SQTIHQWPATLVQPVGSPLSLECTVEGTSNPNLYWYRQAAGRGLQLLFYSVGIGQISSEVPQNLSASRPQDRQFILSSKKLLLSDSGFYLCAWSLGLQPQHFGDGTRLSIL.

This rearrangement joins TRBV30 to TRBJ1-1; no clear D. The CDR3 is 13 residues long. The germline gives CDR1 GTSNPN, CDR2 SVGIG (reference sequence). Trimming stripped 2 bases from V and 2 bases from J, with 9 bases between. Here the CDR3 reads CAWSWPENTEAFF. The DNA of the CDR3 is TGTGCCTGGAGTTGGCCCGAAAACACTGAAGCTTTCTTT.

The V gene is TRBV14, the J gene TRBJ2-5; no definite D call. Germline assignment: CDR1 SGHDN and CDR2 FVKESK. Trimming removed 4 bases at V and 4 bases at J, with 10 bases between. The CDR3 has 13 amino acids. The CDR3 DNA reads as TGTGCCAGCAGCCGGATCGGCGCAGAGACCCAGTACTTC. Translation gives CASSRIGAETQYF.

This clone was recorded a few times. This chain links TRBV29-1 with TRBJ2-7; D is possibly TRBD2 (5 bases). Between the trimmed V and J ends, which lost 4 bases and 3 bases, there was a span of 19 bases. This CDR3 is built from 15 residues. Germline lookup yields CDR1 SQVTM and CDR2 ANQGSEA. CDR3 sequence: CSVVRGLGVDYEQYF. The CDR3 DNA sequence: TGCAGCGTTGTTAGAGGGCTTGGGGTGGACTACGAGCAGTACTTC.

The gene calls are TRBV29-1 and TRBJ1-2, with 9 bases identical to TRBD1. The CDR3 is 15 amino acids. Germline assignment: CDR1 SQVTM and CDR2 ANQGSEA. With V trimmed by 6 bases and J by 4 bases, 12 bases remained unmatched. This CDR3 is CSVPATGGEFYGYTF. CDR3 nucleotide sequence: TGCAGCGTGCCCGCCACAGGGGGCGAGTTCTATGGCTACACCTTC.

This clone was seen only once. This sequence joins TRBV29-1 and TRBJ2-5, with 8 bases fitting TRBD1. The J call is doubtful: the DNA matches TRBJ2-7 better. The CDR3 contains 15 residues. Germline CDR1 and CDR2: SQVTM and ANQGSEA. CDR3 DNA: TGCAGCGTTGAAGATCGAAGGACAGGGACCTACGAGCAGTACTTC. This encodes CSVEDRRTGTYEQYF.

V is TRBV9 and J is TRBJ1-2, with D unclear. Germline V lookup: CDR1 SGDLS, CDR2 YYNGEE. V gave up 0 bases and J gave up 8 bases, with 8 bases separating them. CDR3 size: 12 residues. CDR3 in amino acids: CASSVDGYGYTF. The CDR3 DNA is TGTGCCAGCAGCGTAGACGGGTACGGCTACACCTTC. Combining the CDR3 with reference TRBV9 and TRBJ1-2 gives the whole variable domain DSGVTQTPKHLITATGQRVTLRCSPRSGDLSVYWYQQSLDQGLQFLIQYYNGEERAKGNILERFSAQQFPDLHSELNLSSLELGDSALYFCASSVDGYGYTFGSGTRLTVV.

The CDR3 coding sequence is TGCAGCGTTTTGACTAGCGGGAAGGTCTACGAGCAGTACTTC. Translation gives CSVLTSGKVYEQYF. V usage is TRBV29-1 and J usage is TRBJ2-7, with TRBD2 identical over 11 bases. The V gene end was trimmed by 5 bases and the J gene end by 3 bases; junction bases not matched to a gene: 6. Germline V gene sequence: CDR1 SQVTM, CDR2 ANQGSEA. The CDR3 is 14 amino acids.

The CDR3 DNA reads TGTGCCTGGAGTATCCTAGCGGGAGTTGACAATGAGCAGTTCTTC. It translates to CAWSILAGVDNEQFF. The rearrangement uses TRBV30 and TRBJ2-1; 10 bases are shared with TRBD2. Per germline, CDR1 GTSNPN and CDR2 SVGIG (reference sequence). This CDR3 spans 15 amino acids. V gave up 2 bases and J gave up 5 bases; unmatched junction bases: 6.

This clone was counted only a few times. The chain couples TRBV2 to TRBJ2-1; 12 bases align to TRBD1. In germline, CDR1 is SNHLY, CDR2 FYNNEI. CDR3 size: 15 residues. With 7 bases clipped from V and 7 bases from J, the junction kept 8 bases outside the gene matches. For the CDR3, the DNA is TGTGCCAGCACCGAGGGACAGGGGGCTAGGAATGAGCAGTTCTTC. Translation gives CASTEGQGARNEQFF.

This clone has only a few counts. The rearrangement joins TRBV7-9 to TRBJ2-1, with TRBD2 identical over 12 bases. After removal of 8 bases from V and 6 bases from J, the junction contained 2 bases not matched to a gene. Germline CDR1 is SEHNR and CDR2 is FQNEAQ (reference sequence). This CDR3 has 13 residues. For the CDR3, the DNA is TGTGCCAGCGGACTAGCGGGGTTCAATGAGCAGTTCTTC. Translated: CASGLAGFNEQFF.

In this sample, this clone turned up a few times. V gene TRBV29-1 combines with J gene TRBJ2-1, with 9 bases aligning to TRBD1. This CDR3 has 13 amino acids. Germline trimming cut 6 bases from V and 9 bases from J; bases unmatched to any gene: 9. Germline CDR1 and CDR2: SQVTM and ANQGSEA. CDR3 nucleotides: TGCAGCGTCCCGGGACAGGGACAAGGTGAGCAGTTCTTC. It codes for CSVPGQGQGEQFF.

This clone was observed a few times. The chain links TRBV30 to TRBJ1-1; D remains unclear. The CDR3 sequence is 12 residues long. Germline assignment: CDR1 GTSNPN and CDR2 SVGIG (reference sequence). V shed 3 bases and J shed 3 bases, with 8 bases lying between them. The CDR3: CAWSDTHTEAFF. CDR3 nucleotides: TGTGCCTGGAGCGACACGCACACTGAAGCTTTCTTT.

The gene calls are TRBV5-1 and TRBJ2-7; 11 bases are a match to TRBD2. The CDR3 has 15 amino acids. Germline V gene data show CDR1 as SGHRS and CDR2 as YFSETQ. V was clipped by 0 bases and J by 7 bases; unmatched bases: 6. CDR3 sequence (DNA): TGCGCCAGCAGCTTGGCTAGTGGGACTAGCGGTGAGCAGTACTTC. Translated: CASSLASGTSGEQYF.

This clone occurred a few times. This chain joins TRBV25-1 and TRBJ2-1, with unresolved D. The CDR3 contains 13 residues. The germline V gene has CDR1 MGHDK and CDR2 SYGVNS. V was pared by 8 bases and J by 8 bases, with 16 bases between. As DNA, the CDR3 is TGTGCCAGCCGATACTCCGGTGAGGATGAGCAGTTCTTC. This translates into CASRYSGEDEQFF.

The CDR3 loop reads CASSLVLTRTDTQYF. CDR3 bases: TGCGCCAGCAGCTTGGTTCTAACCCGCACAGATACGCAGTATTTT. The V and J genes are TRBV5-1 and TRBJ2-3; no definite D call. This CDR3 comprises 15 residues. Germline CDR1 reads SGHRS; CDR2 reads YFSETQ. Trimming cost V 0 bases and J 1 base, with 9 bases left between them.

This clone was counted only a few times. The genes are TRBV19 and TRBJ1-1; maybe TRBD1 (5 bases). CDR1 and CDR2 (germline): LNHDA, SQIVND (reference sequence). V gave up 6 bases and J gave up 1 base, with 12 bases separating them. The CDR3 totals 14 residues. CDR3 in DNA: TGTGCCAGTAGGGGCGGGACGCAGAACACTGAAGCTTTCTTT. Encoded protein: CASRGGTQNTEAFF. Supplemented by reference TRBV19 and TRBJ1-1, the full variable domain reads DGGITQSPKYLFRKEGQNVTLSCEQNLNHDAMYWYRQDPGQGLRLIYYSQIVNDFQKGDIAEGYSVSREKKESFPLTVTSAQKNPTAFYLCASRGGTQNTEAFFGQGTRLTVV.

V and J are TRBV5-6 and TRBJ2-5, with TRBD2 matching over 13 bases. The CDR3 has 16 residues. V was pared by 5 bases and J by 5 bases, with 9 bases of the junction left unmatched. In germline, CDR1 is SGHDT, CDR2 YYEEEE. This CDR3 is CASRLGTSGIWETQYF. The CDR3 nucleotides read TGTGCCAGCAGACTCGGGACTAGCGGGATATGGGAGACCCAGTACTTC.

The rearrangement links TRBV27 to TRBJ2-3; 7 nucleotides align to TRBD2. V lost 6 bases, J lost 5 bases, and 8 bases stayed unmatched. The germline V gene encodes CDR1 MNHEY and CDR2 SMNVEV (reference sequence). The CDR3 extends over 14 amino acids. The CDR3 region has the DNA TGTGCCAGCAGGACTAGCTGGGCAGGAGATACGCAGTATTTT. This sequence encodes CASRTSWAGDTQYF.

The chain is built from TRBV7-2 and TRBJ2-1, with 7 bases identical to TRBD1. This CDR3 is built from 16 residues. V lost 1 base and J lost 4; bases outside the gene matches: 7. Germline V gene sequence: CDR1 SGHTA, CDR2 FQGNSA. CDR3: CASSLDSGQLYNEQFF. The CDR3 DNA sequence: TGTGCCAGCAGCTTAGACTCGGGACAGCTTTACAATGAGCAGTTCTTC.

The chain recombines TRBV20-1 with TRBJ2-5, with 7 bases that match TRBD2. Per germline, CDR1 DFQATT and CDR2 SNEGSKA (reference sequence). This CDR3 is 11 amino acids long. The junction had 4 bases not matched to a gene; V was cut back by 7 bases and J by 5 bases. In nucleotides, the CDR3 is TGCAGTGGGACTAGACAGGAGACCCAGTACTTC. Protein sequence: CSGTRQETQYF.

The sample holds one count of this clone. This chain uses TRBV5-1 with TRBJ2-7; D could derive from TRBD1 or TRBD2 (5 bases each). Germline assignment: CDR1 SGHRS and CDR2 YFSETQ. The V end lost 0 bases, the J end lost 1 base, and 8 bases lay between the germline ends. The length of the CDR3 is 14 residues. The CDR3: CASSLGGVSYEQYF. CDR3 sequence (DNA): TGCGCCAGCAGCTTGGGAGGGGTTTCCTACGAGCAGTACTTC.

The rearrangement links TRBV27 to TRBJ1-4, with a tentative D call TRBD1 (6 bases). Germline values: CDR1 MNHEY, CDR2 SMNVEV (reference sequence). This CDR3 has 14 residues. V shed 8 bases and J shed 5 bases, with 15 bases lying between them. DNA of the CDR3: TGTGCCAGCGCTCACAGGGCCCGAAATGAAAAACTGTTTTTT. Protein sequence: CASAHRARNEKLFF. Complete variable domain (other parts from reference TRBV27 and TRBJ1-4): EAQVTQNPRYLITVTGKKLTVTCSQNMNHEYMSWYRQDPGLGLRQIYYSMNVEVTDKGDVPEGYKVSRKEKRNFPLILESPSPNQTSLYFCASAHRARNEKLFFGSGTQLSVL.

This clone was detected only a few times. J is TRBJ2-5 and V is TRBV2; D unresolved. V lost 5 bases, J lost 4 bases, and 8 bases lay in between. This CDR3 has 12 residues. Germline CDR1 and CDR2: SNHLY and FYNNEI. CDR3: CASSFDTETQYF. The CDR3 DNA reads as TGTGCCAGCAGTTTCGACACAGAGACCCAGTACTTC.

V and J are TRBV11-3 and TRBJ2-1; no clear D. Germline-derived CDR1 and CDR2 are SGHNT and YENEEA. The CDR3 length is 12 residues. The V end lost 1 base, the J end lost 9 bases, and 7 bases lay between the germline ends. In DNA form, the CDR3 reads TGTGCCAGCAGCTTAGTAGAAGGTGAGCAGTTCTTC. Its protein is CASSLVEGEQFF.

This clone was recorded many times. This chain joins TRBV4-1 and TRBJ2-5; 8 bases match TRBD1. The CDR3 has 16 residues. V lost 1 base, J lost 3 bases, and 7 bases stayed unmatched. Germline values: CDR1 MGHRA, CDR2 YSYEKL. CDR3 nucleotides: TGCGCCAGCAGCCAAGGGACAGGGCTGTCTGAAGAGACCCAGTACTTC. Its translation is CASSQGTGLSEETQYF.